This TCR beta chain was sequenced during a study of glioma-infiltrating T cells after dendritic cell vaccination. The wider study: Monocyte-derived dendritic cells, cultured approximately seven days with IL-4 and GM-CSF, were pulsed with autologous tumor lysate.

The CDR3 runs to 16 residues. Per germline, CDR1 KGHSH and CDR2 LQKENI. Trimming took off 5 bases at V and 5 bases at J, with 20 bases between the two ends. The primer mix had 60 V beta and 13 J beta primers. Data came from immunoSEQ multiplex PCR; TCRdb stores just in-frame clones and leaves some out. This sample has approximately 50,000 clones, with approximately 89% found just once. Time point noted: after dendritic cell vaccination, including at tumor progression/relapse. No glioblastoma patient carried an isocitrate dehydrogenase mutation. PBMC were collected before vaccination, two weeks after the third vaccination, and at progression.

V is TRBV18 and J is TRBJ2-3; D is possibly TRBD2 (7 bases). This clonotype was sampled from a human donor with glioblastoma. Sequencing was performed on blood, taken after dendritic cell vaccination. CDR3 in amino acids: CASSSRQVSSGDTQYF. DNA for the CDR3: TGTGCCAGCTCATCTAGACAGGTGTCTAGCGGAGATACGCAGTATTTT.